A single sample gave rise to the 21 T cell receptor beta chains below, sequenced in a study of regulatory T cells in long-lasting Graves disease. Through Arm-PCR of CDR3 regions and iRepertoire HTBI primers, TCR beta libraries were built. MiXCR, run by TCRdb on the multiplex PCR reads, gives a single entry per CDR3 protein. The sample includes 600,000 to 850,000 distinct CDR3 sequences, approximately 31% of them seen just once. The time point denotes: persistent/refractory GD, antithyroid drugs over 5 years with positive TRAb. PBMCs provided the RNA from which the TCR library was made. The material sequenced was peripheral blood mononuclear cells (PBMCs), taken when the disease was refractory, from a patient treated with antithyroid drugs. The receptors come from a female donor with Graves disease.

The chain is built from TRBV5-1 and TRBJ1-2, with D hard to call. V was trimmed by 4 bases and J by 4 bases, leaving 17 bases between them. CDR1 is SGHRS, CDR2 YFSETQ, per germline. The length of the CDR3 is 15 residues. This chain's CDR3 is CASSSLPTTPYGYTF. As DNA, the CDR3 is TGCGCCAGCAGCAGCCTCCCGACAACGCCCTATGGCTACACCTTC.

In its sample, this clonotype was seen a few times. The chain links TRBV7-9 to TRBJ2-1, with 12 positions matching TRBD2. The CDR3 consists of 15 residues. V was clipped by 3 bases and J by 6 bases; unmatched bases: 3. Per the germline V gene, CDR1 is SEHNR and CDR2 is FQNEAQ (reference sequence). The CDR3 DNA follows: TGTGCCAGCAGCTTTGGACTAGCGGGGAGCAATGAGCAGTTCTTC. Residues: CASSFGLAGSNEQFF.

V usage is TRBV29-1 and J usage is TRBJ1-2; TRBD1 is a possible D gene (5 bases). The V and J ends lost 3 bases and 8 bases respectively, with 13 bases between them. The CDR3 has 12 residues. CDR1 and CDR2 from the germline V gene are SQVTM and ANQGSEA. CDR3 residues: CSVDLGGGGYTF. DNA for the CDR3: TGCAGCGTTGACCTTGGGGGTGGGGGCTACACCTTC. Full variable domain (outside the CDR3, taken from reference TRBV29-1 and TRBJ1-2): SAVISQKPSRDICQRGTSLTIQCQVDSQVTMMFWYRQQPGQSLTLIATANQGSEATYESGFVIDKFPISRPNLTFSTLTVSNMSPEDSSIYLCSVDLGGGGYTFGSGTRLTVV.

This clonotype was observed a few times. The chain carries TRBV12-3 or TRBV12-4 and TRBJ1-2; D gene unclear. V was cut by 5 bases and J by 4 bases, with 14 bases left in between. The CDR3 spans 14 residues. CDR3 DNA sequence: TGTGCCAGCAGTCCCGGTACAGTCCCCTATGGCTACACCTTC. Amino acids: CASSPGTVPYGYTF.

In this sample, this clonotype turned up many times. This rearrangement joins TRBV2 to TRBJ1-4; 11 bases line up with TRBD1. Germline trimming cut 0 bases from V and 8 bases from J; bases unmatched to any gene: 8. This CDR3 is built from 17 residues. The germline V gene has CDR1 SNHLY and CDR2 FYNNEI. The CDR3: CASSEAGGQGAWEKLFF. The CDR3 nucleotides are TGTGCCAGCAGTGAAGCGGGAGGACAGGGGGCATGGGAAAAACTGTTTTTT.

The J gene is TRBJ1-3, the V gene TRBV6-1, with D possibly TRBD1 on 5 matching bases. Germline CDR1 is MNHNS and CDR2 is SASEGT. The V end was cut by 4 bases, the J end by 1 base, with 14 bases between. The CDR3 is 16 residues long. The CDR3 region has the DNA TGTGCCAGCAGTGGGGGACGCGGCGGTTCTGGAAACACCATATATTTT. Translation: CASSGGRGGSGNTIYF.

The CDR3 coding sequence is TGTGCCAGCAGCCAAGATGTGGGGGGAACTGAAGCTTTCTTT. Protein: CASSQDVGGTEAFF. This chain connects TRBV3-1 to TRBJ1-1, with D perhaps matching TRBD1 (5 bases). The CDR3 spans 14 residues. V dropped 0 bases and J dropped 5 bases, with 10 bases sitting between them. CDR1 is LGHDT and CDR2 is YNNKEL in the germline V gene (reference sequence).

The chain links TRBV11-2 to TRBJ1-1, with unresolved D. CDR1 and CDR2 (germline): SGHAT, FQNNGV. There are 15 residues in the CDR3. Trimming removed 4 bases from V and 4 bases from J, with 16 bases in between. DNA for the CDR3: TGTGCCAGCAGCTCTCCTCCCAGTCTGGCCACTGAAGCTTTCTTT. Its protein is CASSSPPSLATEAFF.

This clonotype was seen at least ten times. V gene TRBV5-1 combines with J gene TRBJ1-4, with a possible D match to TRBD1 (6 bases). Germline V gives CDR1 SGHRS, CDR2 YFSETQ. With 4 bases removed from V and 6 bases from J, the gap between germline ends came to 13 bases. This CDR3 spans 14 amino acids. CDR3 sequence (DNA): TGCGCCAGCAGCCAGGGGATGGGGTATGAAAAACTGTTTTTT. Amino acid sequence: CASSQGMGYEKLFF. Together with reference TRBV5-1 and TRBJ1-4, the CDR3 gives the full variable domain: KAGVTQTPRYLIKTRGQQVTLSCSPISGHRSVSWYQQTPGQGLQFLFEYFSETQRNKGNFPGRFSGRQFSNSRSEMNVSTLELGDSALYLCASSQGMGYEKLFFGSGTQLSVL.

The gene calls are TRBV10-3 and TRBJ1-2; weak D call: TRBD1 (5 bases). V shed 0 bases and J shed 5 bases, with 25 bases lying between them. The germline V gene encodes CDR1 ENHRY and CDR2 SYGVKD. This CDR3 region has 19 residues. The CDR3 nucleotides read TGTGCCATCAGTGAGTCGATAGATCTTTTAAGGGGTCCCTTTTATGGCTACACCTTC. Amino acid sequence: CAISESIDLLRGPFYGYTF.

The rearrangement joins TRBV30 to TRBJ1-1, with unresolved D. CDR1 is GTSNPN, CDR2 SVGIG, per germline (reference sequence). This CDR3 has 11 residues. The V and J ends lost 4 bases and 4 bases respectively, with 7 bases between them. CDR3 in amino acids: CAWTLFTEAFF. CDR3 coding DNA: TGTGCCTGGACTTTGTTCACTGAAGCTTTCTTT.

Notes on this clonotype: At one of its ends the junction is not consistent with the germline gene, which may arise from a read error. The CDR3 loop is CASGYVQGDGYTF. CDR3 DNA: TGTGCCAGCGGTTACGTACAGGGGGATGGCTACACCTTC. The rearrangement links TRBV6-9 to TRBJ1-2, with 8 positions matching TRBD1. The germline gives CDR1 MNHGY, CDR2 SVAAGI. The CDR3 runs to 13 residues.

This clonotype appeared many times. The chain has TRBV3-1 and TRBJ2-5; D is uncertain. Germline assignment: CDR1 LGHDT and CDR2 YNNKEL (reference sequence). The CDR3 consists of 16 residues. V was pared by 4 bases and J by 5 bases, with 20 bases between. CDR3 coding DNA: TGTGCCAGCAGCCGCGGTGGGCCTACCTCCTGGGAGACCCAGTACTTC. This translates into CASSRGGPTSWETQYF.

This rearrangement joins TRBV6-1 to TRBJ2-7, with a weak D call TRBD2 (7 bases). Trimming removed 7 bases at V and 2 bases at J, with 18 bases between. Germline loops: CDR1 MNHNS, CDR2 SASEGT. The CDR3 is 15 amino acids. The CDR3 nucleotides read TGTGCCAGCACCGAGGGGGGGGGGAACGCCTACGAGCAGTACTTC. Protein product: CASTEGGGNAYEQYF.

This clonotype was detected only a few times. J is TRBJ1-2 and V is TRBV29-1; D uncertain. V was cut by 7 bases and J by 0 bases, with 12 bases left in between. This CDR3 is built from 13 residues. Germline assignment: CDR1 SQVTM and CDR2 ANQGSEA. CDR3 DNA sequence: TGCAGCGGGGCGAACAACGCTAACTATGGCTACACCTTC. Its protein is CSGANNANYGYTF.

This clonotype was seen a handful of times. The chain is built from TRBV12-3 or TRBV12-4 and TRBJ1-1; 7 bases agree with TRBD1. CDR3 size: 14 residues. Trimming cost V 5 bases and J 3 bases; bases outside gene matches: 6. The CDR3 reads CASSQTGAYTEAFF. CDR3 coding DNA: TGTGCCAGCAGTCAAACAGGGGCATACACTGAAGCTTTCTTT.

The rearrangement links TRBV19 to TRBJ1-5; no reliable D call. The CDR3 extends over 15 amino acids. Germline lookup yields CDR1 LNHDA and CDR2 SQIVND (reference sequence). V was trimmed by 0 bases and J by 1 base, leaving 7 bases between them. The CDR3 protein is CASSIEGRSNQPQHF. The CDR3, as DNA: TGTGCCAGTAGTATAGAGGGCAGGAGCAATCAGCCCCAGCATTTT.

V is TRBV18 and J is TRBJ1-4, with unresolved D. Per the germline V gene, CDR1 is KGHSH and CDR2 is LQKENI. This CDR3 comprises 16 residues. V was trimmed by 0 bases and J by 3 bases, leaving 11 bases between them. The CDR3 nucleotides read TGTGCCAGCTCACCACCTTCCGCAAGTTCTAATGAAAAACTGTTTTTT. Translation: CASSPPSASSNEKLFF.

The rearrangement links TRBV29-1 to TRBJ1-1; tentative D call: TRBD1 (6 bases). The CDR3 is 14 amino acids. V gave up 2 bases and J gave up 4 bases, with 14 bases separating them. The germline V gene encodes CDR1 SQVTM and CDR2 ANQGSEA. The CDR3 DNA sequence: TGCAGCGTTGAAATGCACAGGGCGATCACTGAAGCTTTCTTT. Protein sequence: CSVEMHRAITEAFF.

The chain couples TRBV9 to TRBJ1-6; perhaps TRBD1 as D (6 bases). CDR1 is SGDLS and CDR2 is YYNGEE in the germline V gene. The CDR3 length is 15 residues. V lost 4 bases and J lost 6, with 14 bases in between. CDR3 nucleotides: TGTGCCAGCAGCCGCTCCAGGGGTGGTAATTCACCCCTCCACTTT. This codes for CASSRSRGGNSPLHF.

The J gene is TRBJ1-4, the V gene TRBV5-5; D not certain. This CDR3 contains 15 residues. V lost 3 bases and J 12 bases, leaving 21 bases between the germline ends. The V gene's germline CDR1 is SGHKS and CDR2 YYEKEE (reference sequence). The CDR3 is CASSSRTGVGEELFF. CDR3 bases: TGTGCCAGCAGCTCCCGGACCGGGGTTGGGGAAGAACTGTTTTTT.